Listed here are 5 T cell receptor beta chains from one sample, sequenced in a study of T-cell memory formation after mild COVID-19. TCRdb re-analysed the 5' RACE reads in MiXCR, keeping a single row per CDR3 protein. The sample contains some 30,000 distinct CDR3 sequences, less than 7.5% of which appear only once. Sequenced material: PBMCs or a T cell subset sorted from them (not recorded which). These receptors came from an adult woman who had mild COVID-19 (a few samples of this study predate the infection). Cell type and time point are not known.

This clonotype appeared many times. The V gene is TRBV15, the J gene TRBJ2-3; D perhaps matches TRBD1 (6 bases). The germline gives CDR1 LNHNV, CDR2 YYDKDF (reference sequence). The length of the CDR3 is 17 residues. Trimming shortened V by 0 bases and J by 2 bases, and 15 bases separated the two germline ends. The CDR3 here is CATSRDRLGASTDTQYF. In DNA, the CDR3 is TGTGCCACCAGCAGAGATCGATTGGGGGCCTCCACAGATACGCAGTATTTT.

This clonotype was counted ten times or more. The chain joins TRBV7-6 to TRBJ2-1, with D tentatively TRBD2 (7 bases). Per the germline V gene, CDR1 is SGHVS and CDR2 is FNYEAQ. V lost 1 base and J 9 bases, leaving 13 bases between the germline ends. The CDR3 has 14 amino acids. The CDR3 reads CASSLVEGGGEQFF. The DNA of the CDR3 is TGTGCCAGCAGCTTAGTGGAGGGAGGGGGTGAGCAGTTCTTC.

This clonotype was observed at least ten times. This sequence joins TRBV12-3 or TRBV12-4 and TRBJ1-4; 9 nucleotides line up with TRBD1. V trimming: 1 base; J trimming: 10 bases; junction bases outside the gene matches: 7. The CDR3 covers 15 residues. The CDR3 DNA reads as TGTGCCAGCAGTTTAGTAGGGGACAGGGACGGAAAACTGTTTTTT. It codes for CASSLVGDRDGKLFF.

Judged by abundance, this clonotype is medium-sized. The chain is built from TRBV4-3 and TRBJ2-7; D gene unclear. Trimming shortened V by 1 base and J by 3 bases, and 10 bases separated the two germline ends. Germline loops: CDR1 LGHNA, CDR2 YSLEER. The CDR3 sequence is 14 residues long. The CDR3 DNA follows: TGCGCCAGCAGCCAAGGAGGCAGGCTCTACGAGCAGTACTTC. Protein product: CASSQGGRLYEQYF.

This clonotype has a count of ten or more. V gene TRBV29-1 combines with J gene TRBJ1-1; TRBD1 matches 11 bases. This CDR3 spans 13 amino acids. Germline trimming cut 7 bases from V and 4 bases from J; bases unmatched to any gene: 5. The V gene's germline CDR1 is SQVTM and CDR2 ANQGSEA. CDR3 nucleotides: TGCAGCGGCCTGGGACAGGGGGTCACTGAAGCTTTCTTT. This codes for CSGLGQGVTEAFF.